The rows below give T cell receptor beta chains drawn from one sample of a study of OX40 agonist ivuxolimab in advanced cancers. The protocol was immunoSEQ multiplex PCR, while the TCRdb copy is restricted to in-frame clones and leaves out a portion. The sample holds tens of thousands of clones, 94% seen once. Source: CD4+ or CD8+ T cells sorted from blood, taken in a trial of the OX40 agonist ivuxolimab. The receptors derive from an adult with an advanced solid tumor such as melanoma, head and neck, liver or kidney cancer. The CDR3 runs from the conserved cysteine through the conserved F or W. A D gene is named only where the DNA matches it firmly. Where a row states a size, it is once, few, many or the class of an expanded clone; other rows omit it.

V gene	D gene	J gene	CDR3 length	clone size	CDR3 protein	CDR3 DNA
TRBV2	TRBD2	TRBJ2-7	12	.	CASLAWVHEQYF	TGTGCCTCACTAGCGTGGGTCCACGAGCAGTACTTC
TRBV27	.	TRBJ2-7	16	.	CASSLTGTRGSYEQYF	TGTGCCAGCAGTCTTACCGGGACACGCGGATCCTACGAGCAGTACTTC
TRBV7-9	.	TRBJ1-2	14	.	CASSLVQVLYGYTF	TGTGCCAGCAGCTTAGTACAAGTTCTCTATGGCTACACCTTC
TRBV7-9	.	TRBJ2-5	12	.	CASSLYSETQYF	TGTGCCAGCAGCCTATACTCGGAGACCCAGTACTTC
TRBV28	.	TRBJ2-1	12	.	CASSLSRNEQFF	TGTGCCAGCAGTTTATCCAGAAATGAGCAGTTCTTC
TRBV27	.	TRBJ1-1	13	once	CASSLGRGTEAFF	TGTGCCAGCAGCCTTGGCCGGGGCACTGAAGCTTTCTTT
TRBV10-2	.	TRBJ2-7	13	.	CASTGGLTYEQYF	TGCGCCAGCACTGGGGGGCTTACCTACGAGCAGTACTTC
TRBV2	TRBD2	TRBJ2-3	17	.	CASEGGEYSRSTDTQYF	TGTGCCAGCGAGGGAGGGGAGTACAGCCGGAGCACAGATACGCAGTATTTT
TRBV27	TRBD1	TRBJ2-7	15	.	CASSLSVSGGPEQYF	TGTGCCAGCAGTTTATCGGTGTCAGGGGGCCCCGAGCAGTACTTC
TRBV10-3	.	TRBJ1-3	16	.	CAISVGRTISGNTIYF	TGTGCCATCAGTGTCGGCAGAACAATCTCTGGAAACACCATATATTTT
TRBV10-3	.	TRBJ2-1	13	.	CAISGGPEGEQFF	TGTGCCATCAGTGGAGGACCAGAGGGGGAGCAGTTCTTC
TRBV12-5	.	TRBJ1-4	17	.	CASGLVLYPATNEKLFF	TGTGCTAGTGGTTTGGTACTGTACCCTGCAACTAATGAAAAACTGTTTTTT
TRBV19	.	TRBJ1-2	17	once	CASSIGAGTDIHYGYTF	TGTGCCAGTAGTATAGGCGCCGGGACCGACATCCACTATGGCTACACCTTC
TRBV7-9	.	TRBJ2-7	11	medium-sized	CASSSGTEQYF	TGTGCCAGCAGCTCGGGAACAGAGCAGTACTTC
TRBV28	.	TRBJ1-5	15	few	CASSKQGLGNQPQHF	TGTGCCAGCAGTAAACAGGGTCTTGGCAATCAGCCCCAGCATTTT
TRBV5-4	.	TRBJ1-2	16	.	CASSSRWGGPPKGYTF	TGTGCCAGCAGCTCCAGGTGGGGGGGACCTCCTAAGGGCTACACCTTC
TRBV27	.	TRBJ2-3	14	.	CASRLADDTDTQYF	TGTGCCAGCAGGCTTGCGGATGACACAGATACGCAGTATTTT
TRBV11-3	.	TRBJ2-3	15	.	CASSSSLDGGQEQYF	TGTGCCAGCAGCTCAAGCTTGGACGGAGGACAAGAGCAGTATTTT